The 20 T cell receptor beta chains below come from one sample, sequenced in a study of shared clonotypes between healthy human individuals. Naive CD8 cells lacked CD45RO and underwent positive selection for CCR7, leaving out terminally differentiated effector memory CD45RA+ cells. Profiled with immunoSEQ multiplex PCR; TCRdb holds only in-frame clones, not every one. The table lists about 2.1 million clones, 85% to 95% of them singletons, with around 1.7% in the top ten. Specimen: naive CD8+ T cells from PBMCs. These receptors all stem from a man younger than 35 in good health. Some clones in this sample may be carry-over from other donors' samples.

The V call is TRBV4-1, the J call TRBJ1-2, with D possibly matching TRBD1 (5 bases). The CDR3 is 15 residues long. The V end was cut by 1 base, the J end by 4 bases, with 13 bases between. The V gene's germline CDR1 is MGHRA and CDR2 YSYEKL. The CDR3 region has the DNA TGCGCCAGCAGCCAAGCTGGCGGCAGGGCCTATGGCTACACCTTC. It encodes CASSQAGGRAYGYTF.

Note on this clone: At the DNA level, this CDR3 is encoded by other sequences in the same sample as well. In DNA, the CDR3 is TGTGCCAGCAGCGCCGAAGACGGCTACACCTTC. The encoded protein is CASSAEDGYTF. V usage is TRBV9 and J usage is TRBJ1-2; D gene uncertain. The CDR3 runs 11 residues. Germline loops: CDR1 SGDLS, CDR2 YYNGEE. The V end was cut by 3 bases, the J end by 8 bases, with 8 bases between. Full variable domain (remainder filled in from reference TRBV9 and TRBJ1-2): DSGVTQTPKHLITATGQRVTLRCSPRSGDLSVYWYQQSLDQGLQFLIQYYNGEERAKGNILERFSAQQFPDLHSELNLSSLELGDSALYFCASSAEDGYTFGSGTRLTVV.

This sequence joins TRBV9 and TRBJ1-4; 7 nucleotides match TRBD1. Germline V gives CDR1 SGDLS, CDR2 YYNGEE. Trimming cost V 0 bases and J 8 bases; bases outside gene matches: 7. CDR3 length: 15 amino acids. In DNA form, the CDR3 reads TGTGCCAGCAGCGTAGGAGGGGGCGTACGGGAAAAACTGTTTTTT. Protein: CASSVGGGVREKLFF.

With regard to this clone: The same CDR3 also results from other DNA sequences found in this sample. The chain carries TRBV10-3 and TRBJ2-3, with D hard to call. CDR3 length: 14 amino acids. V lost 2 bases and J 2 bases, leaving 8 bases between the germline ends. CDR1 is ENHRY, CDR2 SYGVKD, per germline. CDR3 in DNA: TGTGCCATCAGTGAGGGTGGTTTCACAGATACGCAGTATTTT. This translates into CAISEGGFTDTQYF.

This clone appeared a single time. V usage is TRBV6-4 and J usage is TRBJ2-1, with TRBD1 matching over 8 bases. Germline V gene lookup returns CDR1 MRHNA and CDR2 SNTAGT. V was pared by 2 bases and J by 5 bases, with 14 bases of the junction left unmatched. CDR3 length: 18 residues. CDR3 sequence reads: CASSDGDRGPLGNNEQFF. The CDR3 coding sequence is TGTGCCAGCAGTGACGGAGACAGGGGACCCCTCGGGAACAATGAGCAGTTCTTC.

In its sample, this clone was seen once. The rearrangement links TRBV9 to TRBJ2-5; 7 bases are shared with TRBD2. J gave up 0 bases and V 0 bases, and 5 bases lay outside the gene matches. The CDR3 has 16 residues. Germline V lookup: CDR1 SGDLS, CDR2 YYNGEE. The CDR3 spells CASSVVGGGNQETQYF. In DNA form, the CDR3 reads TGTGCCAGCAGCGTAGTCGGGGGAGGGAACCAAGAGACCCAGTACTTC.

The count of this clone is one. The rearrangement joins TRBV29-1 to TRBJ1-2; D gene ambiguous. Trimming pared 2 bases from V and 0 bases from J, leaving 13 bases between. From germline, CDR1 is SQVTM and CDR2 ANQGSEA. CDR3 length equals 15 residues. The CDR3 region has the DNA TGCAGCGTTGAATCGCCGGGCAGGACTAACTATGGCTACACCTTC. Its protein product is CSVESPGRTNYGYTF.

With regard to this clone: Other nucleotide sequences from this sample produce the same CDR3. The chain links TRBV27 to TRBJ1-4; D perhaps matches TRBD1 (6 bases). CDR1 is MNHEY and CDR2 is SMNVEV in the germline V gene (reference sequence). Between the trimmed V and J ends, which lost 6 bases and 0 bases, there was a span of 8 bases. This CDR3 spans 14 amino acids. CDR3 loop: CASRDRPTNEKLFF. The CDR3 nucleotides read TGTGCCAGCAGGGACAGACCAACTAATGAAAAACTGTTTTTT.

The chain combines TRBV6-5 with TRBJ1-2; TRBD1 matches at 10 bases. V lost 0 bases, J lost 6 bases, and 7 bases stayed unmatched. CDR3 length: 16 amino acids. Germline V CDR1 and CDR2: MNHEY, SVGAGI. The CDR3 spells CASSYSRQGAWNGYTF. In nucleotides, the CDR3 is TGTGCCAGCAGTTACTCGCGACAGGGGGCATGGAATGGCTACACCTTC.

The rearrangement joins TRBV5-1 to TRBJ2-1; 10 bases map to TRBD2. The J segment lost 8 bases and the V segment lost 6 bases, leaving 14 bases of the junction unmatched. The CDR3 consists of 16 residues. CDR1 and CDR2 (germline): SGHRS, YFSETQ. The CDR3 region is CASTHFEREGWDEQFF. The CDR3 DNA follows: TGCGCCAGCACCCACTTTGAGCGGGAGGGCTGGGATGAGCAGTTCTTC.

Of note for this clone: In the same sample, other DNA sequences code for this CDR3. The chain uses TRBV7-9 and TRBJ2-3; TRBD1 agrees at 8 bases. This CDR3 has 13 amino acids. Germline CDR1 SEHNR, CDR2 FQNEAQ (reference sequence). Unmatched junction bases numbered 2, after V lost 3 bases and J lost 6 bases. This CDR3 is CASSLDRADTQYF. The DNA of the CDR3 is TGTGCCAGCAGCTTGGACAGGGCCGATACGCAGTATTTT.

V gene TRBV11-2 combines with J gene TRBJ2-1, with TRBD1 matching 7 bases. With 6 bases clipped from V and 6 bases from J, the junction kept 14 bases outside the gene matches. This CDR3 has 16 residues. The germline gives CDR1 SGHAT, CDR2 FQNNGV. The CDR3 loop reads CASRETGTALSNEQFF. CDR3 in DNA: TGTGCCAGCAGGGAAACCGGGACAGCGCTTAGCAATGAGCAGTTCTTC. Full variable domain (outside the CDR3, taken from reference TRBV11-2 and TRBJ2-1): EAGVAQSPRYKIIEKRQSVAFWCNPISGHATLYWYQQILGQGPKLLIQFQNNGVVDDSQLPKDRFSAERLKGVDSTLKIQPAKLEDSAVYLCASRETGTALSNEQFFGPGTRLTVL.

The chain links TRBV5-4 to TRBJ1-1; 8 bases agree with TRBD1. V lost 4 bases to trimming and J lost 4 bases; unmatched junction nucleotides: 3. The CDR3 spans 13 residues. CDR1 is SGHNT, CDR2 YYREEE, per germline (reference sequence). The chain's CDR3 is CASSPTGATEAFF. CDR3 sequence (DNA): TGTGCCAGCAGCCCGACAGGGGCCACTGAAGCTTTCTTT.

The V and J genes are TRBV9 and TRBJ2-1; D is possibly TRBD2 (6 bases). Germline V gene lookup returns CDR1 SGDLS and CDR2 YYNGEE. This CDR3 has 16 residues. V was pared by 4 bases and J by 8 bases, with 22 bases between. The CDR3 DNA is TGTGCCAGCAGCTCTCCGCGGGACTTTTCCAAGCATGAGCAGTTCTTC. Its protein product is CASSSPRDFSKHEQFF. The variable domain in full, with the rest retrieved from reference TRBV9 and TRBJ2-1, is DSGVTQTPKHLITATGQRVTLRCSPRSGDLSVYWYQQSLDQGLQFLIQYYNGEERAKGNILERFSAQQFPDLHSELNLSSLELGDSALYFCASSSPRDFSKHEQFFGPGTRLTVL.

Regarding this clone: This specimen includes other DNA sequences encoding the same CDR3. The genes are TRBV9 and TRBJ2-3; D gene ambiguous. This CDR3 comprises 15 residues. V was cut by 2 bases and J by 2 bases, with 12 bases left in between. From germline, CDR1 is SGDLS and CDR2 YYNGEE. CDR3 coding DNA: TGTGCCAGCAGCGTGGCAGGCGCCTCCACAGATACGCAGTATTTT. Its translation: CASSVAGASTDTQYF.

The V call is TRBV28, the J call TRBJ2-1; 8 bases are shared with TRBD2. This CDR3 has 17 residues. J lost 8 bases, V lost 3 bases, and 15 bases had no gene match. CDR1 is MDHEN and CDR2 is SYDVKM in the germline V gene. CDR3 DNA sequence: TGTGCCAGCAGTTTTACTGGTGTGGCTAGCGGGTTCGATGAGCAGTTCTTC. This gives the protein CASSFTGVASGFDEQFF.

This chain connects TRBV6-5 to TRBJ2-7; D uncertain. V shed 2 bases and J shed 5 bases, with 13 bases lying between them. This CDR3 contains 14 residues. The germline V gene has CDR1 MNHEY and CDR2 SVGAGI. The CDR3 nucleotides read TGTGCCAGCAGTTACAAAGTAGGTATTGACGAGCAGTACTTC. Amino acid sequence: CASSYKVGIDEQYF.

The chain recombines TRBV5-1 with TRBJ1-2, with no clear D. Germline V gene sequence: CDR1 SGHRS, CDR2 YFSETQ. The CDR3 runs 15 residues. Trimming took 0 bases from V and 8 from J, leaving 17 bases between them. CDR3 loop: CASSLEGPGFRGYTF. The CDR3 DNA reads TGCGCCAGCAGCTTGGAAGGTCCGGGGTTTAGGGGCTACACCTTC.

This chain uses TRBV25-1 with TRBJ2-7; a weak D match, TRBD2 (6 bases). The CDR3 sequence is 17 residues long. The germline V and J ends were trimmed by 3 bases and 3 bases, with 21 bases remaining between them. The germline V gene encodes CDR1 MGHDK and CDR2 SYGVNS. CDR3 coding DNA: TGTGCCAGCAGTGACCCCGGCTTGCGGGGAAATAACTACGAGCAGTACTTC. Translated, it gives CASSDPGLRGNNYEQYF.

J is TRBJ2-7 and V is TRBV9; 7 bases align to TRBD1. The J segment lost 6 bases and the V segment lost 3 bases, leaving 6 bases of the junction unmatched. This CDR3 region has 13 residues. Looked up from germline, CDR1 is SGDLS and CDR2 is YYNGEE. The CDR3 DNA follows: TGTGCCAGCAGCGCTGCCGCAGGGGGCGAGCAGTACTTC. Translated, it gives CASSAAAGGEQYF.